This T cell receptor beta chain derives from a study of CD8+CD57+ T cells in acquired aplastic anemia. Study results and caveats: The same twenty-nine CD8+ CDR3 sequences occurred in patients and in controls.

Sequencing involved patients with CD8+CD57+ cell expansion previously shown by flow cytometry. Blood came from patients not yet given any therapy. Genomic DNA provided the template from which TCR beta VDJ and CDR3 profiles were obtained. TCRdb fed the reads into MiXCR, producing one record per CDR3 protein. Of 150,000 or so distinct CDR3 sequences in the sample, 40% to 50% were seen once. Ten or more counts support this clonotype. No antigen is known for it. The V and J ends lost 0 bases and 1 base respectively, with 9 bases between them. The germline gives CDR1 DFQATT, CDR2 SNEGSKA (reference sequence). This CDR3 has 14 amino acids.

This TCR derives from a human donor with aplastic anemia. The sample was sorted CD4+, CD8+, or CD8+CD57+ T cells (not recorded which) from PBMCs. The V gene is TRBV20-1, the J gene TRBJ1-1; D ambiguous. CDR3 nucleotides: TGCAGTGCTAGAGATCACCAACAGAACACTGAAGCTTTCTTT. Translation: CSARDHQQNTEAFF.